The clone carrying this T cell receptor (beta chain) was picked up a small number of times. The antigen remains undetermined. This specimen belongs to a study of post-analysis software for immune sequencing data. The CDR3 is 10 residues long. From germline, CDR1 is DFQATT and CDR2 SNEGSKA (reference sequence). The study's findings and limits: In patients, TRBV5-6, TRBV5-1 and TRBV20-1 belonged to roughly 5 TRBV segments found more frequently than in controls.

Unique molecular identifiers were built into the TCR beta cDNA libraries. TCRdb itself ran the PCR reads through MiXCR, one entry per CDR3 protein. Of roughly 580,000 distinct CDR3 sequences listed, around 47% are singletons. The sample comprised blood. The J gene is TRBJ2-7, the V gene TRBV20-1; D not certain. The end of the DNA is better explained by TRBJ2-5, so the J call may be wrong. The receptor was derived from a girl aged 5 to 17 with multiple sclerosis. The CDR3 nucleotides are TGCAGTGCTGCGGTGGAGACCCAGTACTTC. It codes for CSAAVETQYF.